Each of the 15 T cell receptor beta chains below was sequenced from the same sample in a study of OX40 agonist ivuxolimab in advanced cancers. Data came from immunoSEQ multiplex PCR; TCRdb stores just in-frame clones and leaves some out. The data show around 90,000 clones, around 86% seen once. The sequenced sample was CD4+ or CD8+ T cells sorted from blood, obtained in a trial of the OX40 agonist ivuxolimab. These receptors originate from an adult with an advanced solid tumor such as melanoma, head and neck, liver or kidney cancer.

This clone was picked up a small number of times. The chain is built from TRBV7-9 and TRBJ1-1; D not resolved. Looked up from germline, CDR1 is SEHNR and CDR2 is FQNEAQ (reference sequence). V dropped 2 bases and J dropped 0 bases, with 10 bases sitting between them. CDR3 length equals 15 residues. CDR3 sequence (DNA): TGTGCCAGCAGCTTATTGGGCAGAATGAACACTGAAGCTTTCTTT. The encoded protein is CASSLLGRMNTEAFF.

The chain links TRBV11-3 to TRBJ2-7, with D possibly TRBD2 on 5 matching bases. With 2 bases removed from V and 2 bases from J, the gap between germline ends came to 7 bases. Germline values: CDR1 SGHNT, CDR2 YENEEA. The CDR3 is 13 amino acids. CDR3 region: CASSLTGAYEQYF. In DNA form, the CDR3 reads TGTGCCAGCAGCTTAACCGGGGCCTACGAGCAGTACTTC.

The rearrangement uses TRBV18 and TRBJ2-2, with 10 bases matching TRBD1. CDR1 is KGHSH and CDR2 is LQKENI in the germline V gene. The CDR3 spans 16 residues. V was clipped by 1 base and J by 3 bases; unmatched bases: 2. The CDR3 sequence is CASSPRQGADTGELFF. The CDR3 coding sequence is TGTGCCAGCTCACCACGACAGGGGGCAGACACCGGGGAGCTGTTTTTT.

Written as DNA, the CDR3 is TGTGCCAGCAGCGGGGGAGGACACGGCACCGGGGAGCTGTTTTTT. As protein: CASSGGGHGTGELFF. This rearrangement joins TRBV7-2 to TRBJ2-2, with a tentative D call TRBD2 (6 bases). The germline V gene has CDR1 SGHTA and CDR2 FQGNSA. CDR3 length equals 15 residues. V lost 5 bases to trimming and J lost 4 bases, with 14 bases between them.

A word on this clone: Other DNA sequences in the sample encode the same CDR3. V is TRBV6-5 and J is TRBJ2-3; the D is unclear. Germline-derived CDR1 and CDR2 are MNHEY and SVGAGI. Trimming stripped 2 bases from V and 5 bases from J, with 11 bases between. The CDR3 is 14 amino acids. CDR3 amino acids: CASSYRQGKDTQYF. CDR3 nucleotide sequence: TGTGCCAGCAGTTACCGCCAAGGAAAAGATACGCAGTATTTT.

The chain uses TRBV10-3 and TRBJ2-1; 13 nucleotides line up with TRBD2. This CDR3 is 15 amino acids long. V dropped 6 bases and J dropped 5; count of bases not matched to a gene: 4. Germline CDR1 and CDR2: ENHRY and SYGVKD. The DNA of the CDR3 is TGTGCCATCAGCGGGACTAGCGGGGCTAACAATGAGCAGTTCTTC. The encoded protein is CAISGTSGANNEQFF.

The chain uses TRBV7-2 and TRBJ2-7; D gene uncertain. The CDR3 length is 16 residues. Germline V gives CDR1 SGHTA, CDR2 FQGNSA. V was cut by 5 bases and J by 0 bases, with 17 bases left in between. The CDR3 loop is CASSPHAAFSSYEQYF. The CDR3 nucleotides read TGTGCCAGCAGCCCCCACGCGGCCTTTAGCTCCTACGAGCAGTACTTC.

V usage is TRBV14 and J usage is TRBJ2-3; D not certain. Germline lookup yields CDR1 SGHDN and CDR2 FVKESK. V was clipped by 6 bases and J by 7 bases, with 11 bases between them. The CDR3 totals 12 residues. CDR3 protein: CASSPTHNTQYF. CDR3 coding DNA: TGTGCCAGCAGTCCCACCCATAATACGCAGTATTTT.

The chain joins TRBV6-1 to TRBJ2-1, with D possibly matching TRBD2 (7 bases). The CDR3 is 12 residues long. From germline, CDR1 is MNHNS and CDR2 SASEGT. V lost 8 bases, J lost 13 bases, and 18 bases lay in between. CDR3 sequence: CASSRRGGEQFF. The CDR3 DNA is TGTGCCAGCTCGAGGAGGGGGGGGGAACAGTTCTTC.

The chain couples TRBV25-1 to TRBJ2-1, with a possible D match to TRBD1 (6 bases). The CDR3 is 14 amino acids. Germline V gene lookup returns CDR1 MGHDK and CDR2 SYGVNS. V shed 3 bases and J shed 2 bases, with 8 bases lying between them. CDR3 region: CASSEGTPYNEQFF. The CDR3 DNA follows: TGTGCCAGCAGTGAGGGGACACCCTACAATGAGCAGTTCTTC.

V gene TRBV7-6 combines with J gene TRBJ2-1, with 9 bases matching TRBD2. Trimming took 5 bases from V and 9 from J; bases not matched to a gene: 11. The CDR3 is 15 amino acids. Germline-derived CDR1 and CDR2 are SGHVS and FNYEAQ. The DNA of the CDR3 is TGTGCCAGCAGCCCCCCTGCGGGGGGGCAAGCTGAGCAGTTCTTC. Its translation is CASSPPAGGQAEQFF.

The gene calls are TRBV10-3 and TRBJ1-6, with a tentative D call TRBD1 (5 bases). Trimming removed 5 bases at V and 9 bases at J, with 23 bases between. The CDR3 contains 17 residues. Per germline, CDR1 ENHRY and CDR2 SYGVKD. CDR3 nucleotides: TGTGCCATCAGTAACCTTCAAACAGGAGCGGGAAGTTCACCCCTCCACTTT. Translating gives CAISNLQTGAGSSPLHF.

This chain joins TRBV6-5 and TRBJ1-6; D is unresolved. The CDR3 has 13 residues. Germline CDR1 is MNHEY and CDR2 is SVGAGI. Trimming removed 0 bases at V and 6 bases at J, with 3 bases between. The CDR3 coding sequence is TGTGCCAGCAGTTACTCCGTTAATTCACCCCTCCACTTT. Translated: CASSYSVNSPLHF.

The chain recombines TRBV19 with TRBJ2-1, with 9 bases lining up with TRBD2. V was pared by 7 bases and J by 7 bases, with 14 bases of the junction left unmatched. Looked up from germline, CDR1 is LNHDA and CDR2 is SQIVND (reference sequence). The CDR3 is made up of 16 amino acids. CDR3 nucleotides: TGTGCCAGTAATGACATTAGGCGGGGGGGACGAAATGAGCAGTTCTTC. Residues: CASNDIRRGGRNEQFF.

The V and J genes are TRBV10-3 and TRBJ1-1, with unresolved D. CDR3 length: 11 residues. The ends were cut back, 6 bases at V and 0 bases at J, with 2 bases in the middle. Germline V CDR1 and CDR2: ENHRY, SYGVKD. The CDR3 loop reads CAISVNTEAFF. The CDR3, as DNA: TGTGCCATCAGCGTGAACACTGAAGCTTTCTTT.